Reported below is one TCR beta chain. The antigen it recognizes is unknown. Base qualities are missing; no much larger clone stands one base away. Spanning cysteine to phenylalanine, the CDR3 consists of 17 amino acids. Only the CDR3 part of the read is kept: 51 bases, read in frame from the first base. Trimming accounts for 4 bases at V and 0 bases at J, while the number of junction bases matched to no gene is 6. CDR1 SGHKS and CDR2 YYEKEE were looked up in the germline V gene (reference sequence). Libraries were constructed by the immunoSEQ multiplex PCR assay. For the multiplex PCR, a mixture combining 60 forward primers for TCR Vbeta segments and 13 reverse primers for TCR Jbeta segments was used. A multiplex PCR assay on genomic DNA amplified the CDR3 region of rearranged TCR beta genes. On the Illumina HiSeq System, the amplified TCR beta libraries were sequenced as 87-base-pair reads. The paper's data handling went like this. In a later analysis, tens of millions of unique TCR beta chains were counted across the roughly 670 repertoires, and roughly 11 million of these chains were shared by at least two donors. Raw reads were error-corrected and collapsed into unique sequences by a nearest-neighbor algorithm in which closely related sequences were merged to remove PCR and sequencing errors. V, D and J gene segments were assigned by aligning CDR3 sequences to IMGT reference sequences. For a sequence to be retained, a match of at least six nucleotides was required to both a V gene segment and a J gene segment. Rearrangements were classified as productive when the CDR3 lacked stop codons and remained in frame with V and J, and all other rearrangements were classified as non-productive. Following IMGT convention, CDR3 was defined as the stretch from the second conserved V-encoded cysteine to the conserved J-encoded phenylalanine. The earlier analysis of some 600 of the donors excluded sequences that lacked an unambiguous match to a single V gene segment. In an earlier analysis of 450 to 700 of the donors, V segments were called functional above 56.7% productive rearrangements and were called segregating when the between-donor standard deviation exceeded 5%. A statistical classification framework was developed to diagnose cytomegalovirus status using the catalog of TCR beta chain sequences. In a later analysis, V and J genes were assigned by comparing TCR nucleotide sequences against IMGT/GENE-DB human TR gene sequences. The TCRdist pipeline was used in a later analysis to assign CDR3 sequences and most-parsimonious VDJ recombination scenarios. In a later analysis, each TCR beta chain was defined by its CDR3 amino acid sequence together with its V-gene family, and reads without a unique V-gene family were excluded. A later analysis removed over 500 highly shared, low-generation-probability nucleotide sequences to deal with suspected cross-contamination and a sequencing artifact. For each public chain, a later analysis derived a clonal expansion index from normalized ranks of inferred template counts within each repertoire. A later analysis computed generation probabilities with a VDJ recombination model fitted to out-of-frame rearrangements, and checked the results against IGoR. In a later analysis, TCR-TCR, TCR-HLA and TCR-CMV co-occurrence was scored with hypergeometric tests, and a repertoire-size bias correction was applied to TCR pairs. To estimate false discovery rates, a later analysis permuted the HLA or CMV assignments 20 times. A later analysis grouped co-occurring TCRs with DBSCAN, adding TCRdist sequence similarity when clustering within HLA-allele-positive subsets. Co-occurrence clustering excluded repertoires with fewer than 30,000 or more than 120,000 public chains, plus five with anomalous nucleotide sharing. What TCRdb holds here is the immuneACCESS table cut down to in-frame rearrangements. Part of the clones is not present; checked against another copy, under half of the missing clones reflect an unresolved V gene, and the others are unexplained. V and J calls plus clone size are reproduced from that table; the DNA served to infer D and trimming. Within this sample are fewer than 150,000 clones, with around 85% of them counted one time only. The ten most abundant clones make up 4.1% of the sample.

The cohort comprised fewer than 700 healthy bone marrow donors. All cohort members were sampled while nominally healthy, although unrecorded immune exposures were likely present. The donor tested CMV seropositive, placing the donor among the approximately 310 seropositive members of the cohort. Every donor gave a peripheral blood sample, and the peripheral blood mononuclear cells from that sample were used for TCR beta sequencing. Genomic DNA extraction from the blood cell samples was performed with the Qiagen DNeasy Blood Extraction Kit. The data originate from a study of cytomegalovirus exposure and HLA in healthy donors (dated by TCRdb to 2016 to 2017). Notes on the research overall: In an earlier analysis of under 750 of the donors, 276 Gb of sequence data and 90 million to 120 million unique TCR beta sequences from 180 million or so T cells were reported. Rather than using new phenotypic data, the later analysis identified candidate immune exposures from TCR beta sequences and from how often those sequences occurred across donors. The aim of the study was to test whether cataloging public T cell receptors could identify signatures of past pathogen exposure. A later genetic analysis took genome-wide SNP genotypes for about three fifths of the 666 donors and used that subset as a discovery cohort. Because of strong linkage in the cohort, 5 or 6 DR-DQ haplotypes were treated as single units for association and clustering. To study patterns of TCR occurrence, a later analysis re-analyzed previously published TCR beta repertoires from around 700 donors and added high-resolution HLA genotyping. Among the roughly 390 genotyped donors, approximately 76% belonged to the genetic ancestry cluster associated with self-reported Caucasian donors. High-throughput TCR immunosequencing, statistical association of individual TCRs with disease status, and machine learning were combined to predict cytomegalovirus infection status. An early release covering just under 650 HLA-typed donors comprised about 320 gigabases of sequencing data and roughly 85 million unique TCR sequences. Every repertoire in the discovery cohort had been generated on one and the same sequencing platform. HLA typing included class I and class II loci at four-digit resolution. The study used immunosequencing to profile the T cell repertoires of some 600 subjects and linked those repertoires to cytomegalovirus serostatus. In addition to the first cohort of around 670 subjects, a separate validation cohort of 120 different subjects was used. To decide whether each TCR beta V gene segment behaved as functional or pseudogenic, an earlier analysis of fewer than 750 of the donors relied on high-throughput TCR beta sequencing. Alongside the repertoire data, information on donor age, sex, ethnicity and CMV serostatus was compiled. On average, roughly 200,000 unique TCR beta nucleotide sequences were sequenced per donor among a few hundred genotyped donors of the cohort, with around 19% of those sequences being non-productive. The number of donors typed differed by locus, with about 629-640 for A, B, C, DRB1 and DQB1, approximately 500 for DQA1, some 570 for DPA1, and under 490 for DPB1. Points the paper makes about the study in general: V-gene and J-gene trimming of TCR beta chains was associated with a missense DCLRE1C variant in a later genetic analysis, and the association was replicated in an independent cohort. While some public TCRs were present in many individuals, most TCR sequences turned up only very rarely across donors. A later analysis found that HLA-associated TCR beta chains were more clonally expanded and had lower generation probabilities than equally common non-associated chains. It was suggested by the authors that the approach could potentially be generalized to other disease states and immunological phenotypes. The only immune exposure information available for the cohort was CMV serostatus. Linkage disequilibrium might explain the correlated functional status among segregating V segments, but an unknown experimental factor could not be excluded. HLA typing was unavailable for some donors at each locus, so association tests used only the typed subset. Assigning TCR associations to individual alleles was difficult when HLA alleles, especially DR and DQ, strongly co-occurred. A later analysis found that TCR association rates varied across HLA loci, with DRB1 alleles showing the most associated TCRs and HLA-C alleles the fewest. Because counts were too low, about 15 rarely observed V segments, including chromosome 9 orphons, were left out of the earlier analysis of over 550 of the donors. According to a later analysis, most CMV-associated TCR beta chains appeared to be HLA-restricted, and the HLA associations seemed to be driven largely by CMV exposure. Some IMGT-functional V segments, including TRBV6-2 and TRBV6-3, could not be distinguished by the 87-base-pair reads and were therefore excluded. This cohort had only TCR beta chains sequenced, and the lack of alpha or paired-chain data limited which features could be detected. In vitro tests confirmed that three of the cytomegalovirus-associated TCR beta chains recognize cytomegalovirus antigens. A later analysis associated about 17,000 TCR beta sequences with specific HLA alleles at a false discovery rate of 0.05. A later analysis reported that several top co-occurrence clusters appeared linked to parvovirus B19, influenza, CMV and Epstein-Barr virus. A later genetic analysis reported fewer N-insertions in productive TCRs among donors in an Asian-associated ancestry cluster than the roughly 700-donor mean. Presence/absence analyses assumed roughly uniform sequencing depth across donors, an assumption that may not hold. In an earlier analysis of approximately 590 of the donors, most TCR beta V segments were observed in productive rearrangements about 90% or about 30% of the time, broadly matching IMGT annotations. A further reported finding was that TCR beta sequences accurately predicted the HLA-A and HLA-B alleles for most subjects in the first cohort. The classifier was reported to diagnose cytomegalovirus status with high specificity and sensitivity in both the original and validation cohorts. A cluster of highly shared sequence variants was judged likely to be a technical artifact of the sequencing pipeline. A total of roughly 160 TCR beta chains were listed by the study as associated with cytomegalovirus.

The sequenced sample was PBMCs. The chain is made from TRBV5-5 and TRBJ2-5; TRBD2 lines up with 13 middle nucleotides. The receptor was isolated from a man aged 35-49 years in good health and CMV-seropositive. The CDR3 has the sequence CASSPGLAGVYQETQYF. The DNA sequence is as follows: TGTGCCAGCAGCCCCGGACTAGCGGGGGTGTACCAAGAGACCCAGTACTTC.